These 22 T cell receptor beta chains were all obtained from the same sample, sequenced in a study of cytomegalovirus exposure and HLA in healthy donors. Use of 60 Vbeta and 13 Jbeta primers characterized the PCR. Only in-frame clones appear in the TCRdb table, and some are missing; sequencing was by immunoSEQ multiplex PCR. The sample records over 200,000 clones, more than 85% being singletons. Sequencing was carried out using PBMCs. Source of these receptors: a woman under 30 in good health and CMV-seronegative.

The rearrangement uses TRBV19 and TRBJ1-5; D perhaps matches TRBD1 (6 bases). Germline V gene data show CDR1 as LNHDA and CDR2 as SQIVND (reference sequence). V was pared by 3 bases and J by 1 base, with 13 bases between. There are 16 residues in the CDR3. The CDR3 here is CASSIWTAMSNQPQHF. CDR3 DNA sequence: TGTGCCAGTAGTATCTGGACAGCGATGAGCAATCAGCCCCAGCATTTT.

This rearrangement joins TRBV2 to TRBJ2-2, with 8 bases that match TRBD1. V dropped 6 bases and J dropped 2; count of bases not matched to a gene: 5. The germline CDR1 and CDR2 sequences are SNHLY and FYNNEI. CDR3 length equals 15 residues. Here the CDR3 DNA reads TGTGCCAGCAGGCGGACAGGGCATAACACCGGGGAGCTGTTTTTT. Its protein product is CASRRTGHNTGELFF.

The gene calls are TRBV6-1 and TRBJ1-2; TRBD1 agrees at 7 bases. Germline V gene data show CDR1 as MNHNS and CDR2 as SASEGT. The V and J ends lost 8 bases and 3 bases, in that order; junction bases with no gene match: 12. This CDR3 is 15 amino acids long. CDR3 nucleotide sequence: TGTGCCAGCGGGTCAGGCGGGACAGACCACTATGGCTACACCTTC. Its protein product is CASGSGGTDHYGYTF.

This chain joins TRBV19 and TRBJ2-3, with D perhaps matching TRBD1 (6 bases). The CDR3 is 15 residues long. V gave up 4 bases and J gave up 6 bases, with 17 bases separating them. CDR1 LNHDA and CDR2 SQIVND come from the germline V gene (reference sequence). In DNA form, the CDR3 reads TGTGCCAGTAGTAGTGGTGGGGGCGGTTTTGATACGCAGTATTTT. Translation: CASSSGGGGFDTQYF.

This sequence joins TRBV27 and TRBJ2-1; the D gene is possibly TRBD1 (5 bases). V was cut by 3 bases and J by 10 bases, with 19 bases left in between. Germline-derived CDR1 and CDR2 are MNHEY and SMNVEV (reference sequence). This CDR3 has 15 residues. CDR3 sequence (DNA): TGTGCCAGCAGTTTTATTTTCGCTCAGGGTAACGAGCAGTTCTTC. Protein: CASSFIFAQGNEQFF.

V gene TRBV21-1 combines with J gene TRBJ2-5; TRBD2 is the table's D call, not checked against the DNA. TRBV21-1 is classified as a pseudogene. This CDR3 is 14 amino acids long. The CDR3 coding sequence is TGTGCCAGCAGCAAACCGGGGGACCAAGAGACCCAGTACTTC. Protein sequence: CASSKPGDQETQYF.

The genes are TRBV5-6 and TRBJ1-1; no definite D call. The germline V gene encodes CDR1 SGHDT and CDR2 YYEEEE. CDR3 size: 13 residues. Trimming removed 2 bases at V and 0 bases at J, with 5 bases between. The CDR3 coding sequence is TGTGCCAGCAGCTTAATAATGAACACTGAAGCTTTCTTT. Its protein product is CASSLIMNTEAFF.

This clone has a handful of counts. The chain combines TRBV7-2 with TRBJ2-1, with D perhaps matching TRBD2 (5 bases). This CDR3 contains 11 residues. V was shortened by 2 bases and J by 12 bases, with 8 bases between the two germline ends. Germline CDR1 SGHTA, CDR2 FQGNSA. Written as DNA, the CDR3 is TGTGCCAGCAGCTTAAGGGCGGGGCAGTTCTTC. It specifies CASSLRAGQFF.

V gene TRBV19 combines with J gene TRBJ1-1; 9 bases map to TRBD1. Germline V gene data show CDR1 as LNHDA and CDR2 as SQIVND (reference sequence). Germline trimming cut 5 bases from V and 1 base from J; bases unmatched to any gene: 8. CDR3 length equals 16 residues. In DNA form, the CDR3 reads TGTGCCAGTAGTCGCAAACAGGGGGCGTGGAACACTGAAGCTTTCTTT. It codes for CASSRKQGAWNTEAFF.

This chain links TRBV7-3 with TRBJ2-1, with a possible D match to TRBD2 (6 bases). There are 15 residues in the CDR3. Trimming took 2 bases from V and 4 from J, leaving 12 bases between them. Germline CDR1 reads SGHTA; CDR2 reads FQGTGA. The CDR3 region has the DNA TGTGCCAGCAGCTTAGAGGTAGCGGAGTACAATGAGCAGTTCTTC. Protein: CASSLEVAEYNEQFF.

The DNA of the CDR3 is TGTGCCAGCAGCTTAGCCCCGGGACAGGCACTCTATGGCTACACCTTC. Protein: CASSLAPGQALYGYTF. The rearrangement joins TRBV7-2 to TRBJ1-2; TRBD1 matches at 8 bases. J was trimmed by 4 bases and V by 0 bases; bases with no gene match: 7. CDR1 is SGHTA and CDR2 is FQGNSA in the germline V gene. CDR3 length: 16 amino acids.

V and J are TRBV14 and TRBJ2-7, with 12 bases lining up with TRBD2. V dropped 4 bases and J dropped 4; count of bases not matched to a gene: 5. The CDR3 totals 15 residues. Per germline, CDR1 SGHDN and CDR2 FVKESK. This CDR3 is CASSLLTSGRYEQYF. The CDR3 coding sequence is TGTGCCAGCAGCCTATTGACTAGCGGGAGATACGAGCAGTACTTC.

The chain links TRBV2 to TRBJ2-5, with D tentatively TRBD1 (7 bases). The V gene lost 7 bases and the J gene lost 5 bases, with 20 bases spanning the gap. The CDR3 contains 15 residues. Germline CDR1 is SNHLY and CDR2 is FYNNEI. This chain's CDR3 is CASKGGGGATETQYF. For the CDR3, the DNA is TGTGCCAGCAAGGGCGGAGGGGGCGCGACTGAGACCCAGTACTTC.

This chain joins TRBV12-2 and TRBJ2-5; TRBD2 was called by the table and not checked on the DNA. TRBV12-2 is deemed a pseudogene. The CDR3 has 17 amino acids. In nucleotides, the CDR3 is TGTGCAAGTCGCGTTCTACTAGCGGGAGTTTCGGAGGAGACCCAGTACTTC. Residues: CASRVLLAGVSEETQYF.

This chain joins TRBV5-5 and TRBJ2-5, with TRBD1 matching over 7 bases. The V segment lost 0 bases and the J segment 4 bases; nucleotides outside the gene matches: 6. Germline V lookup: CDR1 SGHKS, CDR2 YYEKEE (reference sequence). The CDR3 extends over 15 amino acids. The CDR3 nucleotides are TGTGCCAGCAGCTTGGCCCAGGGGGTAGGAGAGACCCAGTACTTC. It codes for CASSLAQGVGETQYF.

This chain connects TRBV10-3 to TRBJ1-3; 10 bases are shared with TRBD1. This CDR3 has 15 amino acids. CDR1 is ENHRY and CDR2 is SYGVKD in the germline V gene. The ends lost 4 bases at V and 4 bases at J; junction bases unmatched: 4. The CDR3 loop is CAISGTGGGGNTIYF. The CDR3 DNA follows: TGTGCCATCAGTGGGACAGGGGGAGGAGGAAACACCATATATTTT.

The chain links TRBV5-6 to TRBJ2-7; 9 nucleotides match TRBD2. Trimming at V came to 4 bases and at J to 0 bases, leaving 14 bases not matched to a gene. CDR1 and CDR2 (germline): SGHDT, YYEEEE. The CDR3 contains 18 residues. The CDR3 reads CASSLRTSVFSSSYEQYF. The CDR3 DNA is TGTGCCAGCAGCCTTCGGACTAGCGTCTTTTCAAGCTCCTACGAGCAGTACTTC.

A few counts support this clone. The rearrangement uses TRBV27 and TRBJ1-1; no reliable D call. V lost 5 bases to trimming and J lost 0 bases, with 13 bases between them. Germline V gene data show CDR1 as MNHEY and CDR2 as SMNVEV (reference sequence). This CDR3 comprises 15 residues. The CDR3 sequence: CASSQWASLNTEAFF. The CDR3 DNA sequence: TGTGCCAGCAGTCAATGGGCTAGCTTGAACACTGAAGCTTTCTTT.

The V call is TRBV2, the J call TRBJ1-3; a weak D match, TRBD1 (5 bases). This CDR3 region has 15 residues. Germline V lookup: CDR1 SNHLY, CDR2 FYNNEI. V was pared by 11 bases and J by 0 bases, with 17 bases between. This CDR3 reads CAADDSQISGNTIYF. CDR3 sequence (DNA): TGTGCCGCCGACGACAGCCAGATCTCTGGAAACACCATATATTTT.

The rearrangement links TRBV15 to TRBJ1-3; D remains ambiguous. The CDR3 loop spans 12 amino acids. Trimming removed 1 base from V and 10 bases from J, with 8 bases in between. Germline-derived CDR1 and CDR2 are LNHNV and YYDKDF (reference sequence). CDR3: CATSRGASTIYF. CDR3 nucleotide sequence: TGTGCCACCAGCAGAGGGGCGTCTACCATATATTTT. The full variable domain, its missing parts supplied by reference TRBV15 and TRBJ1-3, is DAMVIQNPRYQVTQFGKPVTLSCSQTLNHNVMYWYQQKSSQAPKLLFHYYDKDFNNEADTPDNFQSRRPNTSFCFLDIRSPGLGDTAMYLCATSRGASTIYFGEGSWLTVV.

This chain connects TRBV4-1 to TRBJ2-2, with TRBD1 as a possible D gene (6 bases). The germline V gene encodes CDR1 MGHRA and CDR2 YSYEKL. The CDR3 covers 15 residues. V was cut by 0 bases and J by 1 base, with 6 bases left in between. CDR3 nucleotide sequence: TGCGCCAGCAGCCAAGACAGGGGGAACACCGGGGAGCTGTTTTTT. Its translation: CASSQDRGNTGELFF.

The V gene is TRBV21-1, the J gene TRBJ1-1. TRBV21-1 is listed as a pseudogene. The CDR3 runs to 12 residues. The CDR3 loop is CASSEVNTEAFF. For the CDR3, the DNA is TGTGCCAGCTCTGAGGTGAACACTGAAGCTTTCTTT.